What follows describes a single TCR beta chain. Its specificity is unknown. The data were produced by immunoSEQ multiplex PCR, yet TCRdb's version contains in-frame clones alone and is incomplete. Of fewer than 120,000 clones listed, around 93% were seen once; the top ten hold less than 0.55%. This sample was included in a study of graft-versus-host responses after intestinal transplantation. At the level of the study: As for transplant type, recipients had multivisceral, liver-intestinal, or isolated intestinal grafts.

Study-level findings and limits: GvH clones surfaced in recipient marrow, some emerging earlier in ileum or blood.

Trimming stripped 8 bases from V and 1 base from J, with 5 bases between. CDR1 and CDR2 (germline): MNHEY, SMNVEV (reference sequence). The CDR3 extends over 11 amino acids. This chain joins TRBV27 and TRBJ2-5; no definite D call. Sequencing used unstimulated CD8+ T cells sorted from spleen or lymph node cells, obtained before intestinal transplant. This receptor was obtained from a human donor who received an intestinal transplant. DNA of the CDR3: TGTGCCAGCGGATCCCAAGAGACCCAGTACTTC. Amino acid sequence: CASGSQETQYF.